Below, 28 T cell receptor beta chains from the same sample are listed, as sequenced in a study of blood T cell repertoires in COVID-19. Assay used: immunoSEQ multiplex PCR; TCRdb lists only in-frame clones, some missing. This table holds approximately 250,000 clones, about 88% found once. The sample taken for sequencing was peripheral blood. The source is a man younger than 35 with active or convalescent COVID-19.

The gene calls are TRBV11-2 and TRBJ1-2; TRBD1 agrees at 7 bases. Trimming removed 5 bases from V and 4 bases from J; junction bases left unmatched: 4. The CDR3 runs to 13 residues. Germline CDR1 SGHAT, CDR2 FQNNGV. The CDR3 sequence: CASSRDSFYGYTF. The CDR3 bases are TGTGCCAGCAGCCGGGACAGCTTCTATGGCTACACCTTC.

This chain connects TRBV27 to TRBJ1-5; a weak D match, TRBD1 (6 bases). Germline CDR1 and CDR2: MNHEY and SMNVEV (reference sequence). The V gene lost 5 bases and the J gene lost 7 bases, with 12 bases spanning the gap. CDR3 length: 13 amino acids. The CDR3, as DNA: TGTGCCAGCAGTCTCAGGGGAAACCAGCCCCAGCATTTT. This codes for CASSLRGNQPQHF.

This rearrangement joins TRBV24-1 to TRBJ1-5; 7 nucleotides align to TRBD1. Trimming removed 5 bases from V and 9 bases from J; junction bases left unmatched: 12. The CDR3 has 15 amino acids. Per germline, CDR1 KGHDR and CDR2 SFDVKD. DNA for the CDR3: TGTGCCACCAGTGCCAAGGGACAGCAGGTGTTGCCCCAGCATTTT. Translation: CATSAKGQQVLPQHF.

V gene TRBV2 combines with J gene TRBJ1-2; no clear D gene. Germline-derived CDR1 and CDR2 are SNHLY and FYNNEI. V lost 6 bases and J lost 4, with 18 bases in between. The CDR3 has 15 amino acids. CDR3 coding DNA: TGTGCCAGCAGCGAAAATGAGAGATTGTCCTATGGCTACACCTTC. Its protein is CASSENERLSYGYTF.

The chain couples TRBV2 to TRBJ1-1, with 9 bases fitting TRBD1. The CDR3 spans 14 residues. V lost 6 bases and J lost 4; bases outside the gene matches: 6. Germline V CDR1 and CDR2: SNHLY, FYNNEI. The CDR3 DNA is TGTGCCAGCAGGACGGACAGGGGAGGCACTGAAGCTTTCTTT. It yields the protein CASRTDRGGTEAFF.

The rearrangement uses TRBV7-9 and TRBJ2-1, with 12 nucleotides matching TRBD2. The CDR3 covers 16 residues. Germline V lookup: CDR1 SEHNR, CDR2 FQNEAQ (reference sequence). The ends lost 3 bases at V and 6 bases at J; junction bases unmatched: 6. CDR3 in DNA: TGTGCCAGCAGCTTGGTTGGACTAGCGGGAATCAATGAGCAGTTCTTC. Encoded protein: CASSLVGLAGINEQFF.

The rearrangement joins TRBV28 to TRBJ1-1; maybe TRBD1 (6 bases). V was clipped by 3 bases and J by 3 bases, with 17 bases between them. The CDR3 consists of 16 residues. Germline V CDR1 and CDR2: MDHEN, SYDVKM. The CDR3 DNA sequence: TGTGCCAGCAGTTTTATAGGCAGGGGCCTCGACACTGAAGCTTTCTTT. Protein: CASSFIGRGLDTEAFF.

The chain couples TRBV7-2 to TRBJ1-2; TRBD1 is a possible D gene (5 bases). The CDR3 runs 15 residues. V gave up 5 bases and J gave up 5 bases, with 18 bases separating them. Germline CDR1 and CDR2: SGHTA and FQGNSA. The DNA for the CDR3 is TGTGCCAGCAGCCATTCACAGGTTGAGCTTTATGGCTACACCTTC. It translates to CASSHSQVELYGYTF.

This chain links TRBV4-1 with TRBJ2-5, with 7 bases matching TRBD1. The CDR3 is made up of 16 amino acids. Germline V gene sequence: CDR1 MGHRA, CDR2 YSYEKL. J was trimmed by 1 base and V by 1 base; bases with no gene match: 6. The CDR3 nucleotides are TGCGCCAGCAGCCAAGGGGACAGACCAATCCAAGAGACCCAGTACTTC. Encoded protein: CASSQGDRPIQETQYF.

This clone was found many times. J is TRBJ1-1 and V is TRBV4-1; D is unclear. CDR3 length: 15 residues. Germline V gene data show CDR1 as MGHRA and CDR2 as YSYEKL. The V end lost 3 bases, the J end lost 4 bases, and 15 bases lay between the germline ends. CDR3 coding DNA: TGCGCCAGCAGCCACAAGGATGGGCTGAGCACTGAAGCTTTCTTT. This codes for CASSHKDGLSTEAFF.

The chain joins TRBV2 to TRBJ2-3, with 8 bases matching TRBD1. CDR1 and CDR2 from the germline V gene are SNHLY and FYNNEI. This CDR3 spans 14 amino acids. V lost 3 bases to trimming and J lost 3 bases; unmatched junction nucleotides: 2. The CDR3 bases are TGTGCCAGCAGTGATACAGGGGGAACAGATACGCAGTATTTT. This sequence encodes CASSDTGGTDTQYF.

The rearrangement uses TRBV9 and TRBJ2-1, with D possibly being TRBD1 (6 bases). The length of the CDR3 is 13 residues. The V and J ends lost 1 base and 10 bases respectively, with 12 bases between them. The V gene's germline CDR1 is SGDLS and CDR2 YYNGEE. The CDR3 spells CASSVTGWGEQFF. In nucleotides, the CDR3 is TGTGCCAGCAGCGTAACAGGGTGGGGAGAGCAGTTCTTC.

The V gene is TRBV7-6, the J gene TRBJ2-1, with 13 bases matching TRBD2. The V segment lost 4 bases and the J segment 8 bases; nucleotides outside the gene matches: 5. The germline gives CDR1 SGHVS, CDR2 FNYEAQ. This CDR3 comprises 15 residues. This chain's CDR3 is CASSSGLAGLHEQFF. The CDR3 nucleotides are TGTGCCAGCAGCTCGGGACTAGCGGGGTTGCATGAGCAGTTCTTC.

The chain carries TRBV11-3 and TRBJ1-1; TRBD1 is a possible D gene (6 bases). The V and J ends lost 9 bases and 1 base respectively, with 18 bases between them. Germline CDR1 is SGHNT and CDR2 is YENEEA. The CDR3 has 15 residues. For the CDR3, the DNA is TGTGCCAGTTTGACAGGCCAAGAGGGGAACACTGAAGCTTTCTTT. Residues: CASLTGQEGNTEAFF.

The chain carries TRBV7-9 and TRBJ2-7, with D possibly TRBD2 on 6 matching bases. Germline CDR1 SEHNR, CDR2 FQNEAQ (reference sequence). The CDR3 length is 16 residues. V lost 5 bases, J lost 3 bases, and 20 bases lay in between. DNA for the CDR3: TGTGCCAGCAGCCCGGACCCGGGGGAAATCTTCTACGAGCAGTACTTC. This sequence encodes CASSPDPGEIFYEQYF.

This clone was counted a few times. The rearrangement uses TRBV6-2 or TRBV6-3 and TRBJ2-7; 10 bases agree with TRBD2. Germline values: CDR1 MNHEY, CDR2 SVGEGT. The CDR3 has 16 residues. Trimming removed 4 bases from V and 4 bases from J; junction bases left unmatched: 10. The CDR3 is CASSFLAGEVQYEQYF. The DNA of the CDR3 is TGTGCCAGCAGTTTCCTAGCGGGAGAGGTGCAATACGAGCAGTACTTC.

The chain combines TRBV5-6 with TRBJ2-1; 11 bases map to TRBD2. V lost 3 bases, J lost 7 bases, and 9 bases stayed unmatched. CDR3 length: 16 amino acids. The germline gives CDR1 SGHDT, CDR2 YYEEEE. CDR3 sequence reads: CASSWMTSGVTNEQFF. DNA of the CDR3: TGTGCCAGCAGCTGGATGACTAGCGGGGTTACAAATGAGCAGTTCTTC.

This chain connects TRBV7-6 to TRBJ1-1, with D maybe TRBD1 (6 bases). Germline CDR1 is SGHVS and CDR2 is FNYEAQ. With 1 base removed from V and 4 bases from J, the gap between germline ends came to 13 bases. The CDR3 has 15 amino acids. DNA of the CDR3: TGTGCCAGCAGCTTAGAGGGCAGGGGTACCACTGAAGCTTTCTTT. Translated, it gives CASSLEGRGTTEAFF. The full variable domain, its missing parts supplied by reference TRBV7-6 and TRBJ1-1, is GAGVSQSPRYKVTKRGQDVALRCDPISGHVSLYWYRQALGQGPEFLTYFNYEAQQDKSGLPNDRFSAERPEGSISTLTIQRTEQRDSAMYRCASSLEGRGTTEAFFGQGTRLTVV.

The chain uses TRBV9 and TRBJ2-1; weak D call: TRBD1 (5 bases). V shed 4 bases and J shed 4 bases, with 6 bases lying between them. Germline CDR1 SGDLS, CDR2 YYNGEE. The CDR3 has 12 amino acids. In nucleotides, the CDR3 is TGTGCCAGCAGCCGACAGTACAATGAGCAGTTCTTC. Translating it yields CASSRQYNEQFF.

This clone was seen more than once but under ten times. The chain joins TRBV3-1 (or the pseudogene TRBV3-2) to TRBJ1-1; no definite D call. Germline V CDR1 and CDR2: LGHDT, YNNKEL (reference sequence). The CDR3 is made up of 14 amino acids. Trimming left V 2 bases short and J 1 base short, with 8 bases between. CDR3 DNA sequence: TGTGCCAGCAGCCAACGAGAGGCGAACACTGAAGCTTTCTTT. This sequence encodes CASSQREANTEAFF.

The table lists this clone with a few counts. The V gene is TRBV5-1, the J gene TRBJ2-1, with a tentative D call TRBD2 (6 bases). Trimming shortened V by 0 bases and J by 8 bases, and 12 bases separated the two germline ends. Germline CDR1 is SGHRS and CDR2 is YFSETQ. This CDR3 is built from 14 residues. CDR3 coding DNA: TGCGCCAGCAGCTTGGACTCTCCGGGAGATGAGCAGTTCTTC. Translated: CASSLDSPGDEQFF.

This clone was seen a single time. The gene calls are TRBV18 and TRBJ1-5; tentatively, D is TRBD1 (5 bases). CDR3 length: 15 amino acids. Trimming took 3 bases from V and 3 from J, leaving 12 bases between them. Germline CDR1 is KGHSH and CDR2 is LQKENI. CDR3 in amino acids: CASSPLGAINQPQHF. CDR3 in DNA: TGTGCCAGCTCACCTTTAGGGGCGATCAATCAGCCCCAGCATTTT.

The chain uses TRBV6-1 and TRBJ1-2; tentative D call: TRBD1 (5 bases). The CDR3 totals 16 residues. CDR1 and CDR2 from the germline V gene are MNHNS and SASEGT. Between the trimmed V and J ends, which lost 1 base and 3 bases, there was a span of 15 bases. CDR3 sequence (DNA): TGTGCCAGCAGTGAAGTGGGGGGACGACGGCACTATGGCTACACCTTC. Protein: CASSEVGGRRHYGYTF.

A word on this clone: The sample has other DNA sequences that encode this CDR3 too. V and J are TRBV7-3 and TRBJ2-2, with a tentative D call TRBD1 (6 bases). The CDR3 is 16 amino acids. In germline, CDR1 is SGHTA, CDR2 FQGTGA. The V and J ends lost 0 bases and 0 bases respectively, with 8 bases between them. In DNA form, the CDR3 reads TGTGCCAGCAGCTTAACCAGGACAGCGAACACCGGGGAGCTGTTTTTT. It is translated as CASSLTRTANTGELFF.

The chain recombines TRBV30 with TRBJ2-2; 10 nucleotides line up with TRBD1. CDR1 and CDR2 from the germline V gene are GTSNPN and SVGIG (reference sequence). The CDR3 runs 14 residues. Unmatched junction bases numbered 2, after V lost 2 bases and J lost 5 bases. The CDR3 loop is CAWSRGQGTGELFF. DNA of the CDR3: TGTGCCTGGAGTAGGGGACAGGGGACCGGGGAGCTGTTTTTT.

The V gene is TRBV27, the J gene TRBJ1-6, with D unresolved. V was pared by 0 bases and J by 6 bases, with 9 bases between. Per the germline V gene, CDR1 is MNHEY and CDR2 is SMNVEV (reference sequence). The CDR3 extends over 15 amino acids. CDR3 amino acids: CASSLSAAANSPLHF. The DNA for the CDR3 is TGTGCCAGCAGTTTATCGGCGGCAGCTAATTCACCCCTCCACTTT.

The chain combines TRBV9 with TRBJ2-1; 11 nucleotides agree with TRBD2. The CDR3 has 16 amino acids. V lost 0 bases, J lost 6 bases, and 5 bases stayed unmatched. Germline-derived CDR1 and CDR2 are SGDLS and YYNGEE. CDR3 amino acids: CASSVGTSGYTNEQFF. CDR3 DNA: TGTGCCAGCAGCGTAGGGACTAGCGGGTATACCAATGAGCAGTTCTTC.

The rearrangement links TRBV13 to TRBJ2-7; a weak D match, TRBD1 (6 bases). This CDR3 is built from 16 residues. The germline gives CDR1 PRHDT, CDR2 FYEKMQ (reference sequence). Trimming took off 5 bases at V and 2 bases at J, with 19 bases between the two ends. CDR3 sequence reads: CASSLRGGATPYEQYF. The CDR3 DNA reads TGTGCCAGCAGCCTCCGAGGGGGAGCGACCCCCTACGAGCAGTACTTC.